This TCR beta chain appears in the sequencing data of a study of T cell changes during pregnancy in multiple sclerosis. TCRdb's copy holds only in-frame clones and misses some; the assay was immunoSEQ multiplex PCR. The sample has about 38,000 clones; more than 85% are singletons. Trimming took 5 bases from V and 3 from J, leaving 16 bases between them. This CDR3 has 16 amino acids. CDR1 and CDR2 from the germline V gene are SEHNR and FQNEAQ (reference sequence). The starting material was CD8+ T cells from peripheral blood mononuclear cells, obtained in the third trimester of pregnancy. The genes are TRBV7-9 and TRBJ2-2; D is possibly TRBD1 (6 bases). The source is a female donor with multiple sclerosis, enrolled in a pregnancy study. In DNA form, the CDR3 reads TGTGCCAGCAGCGGTTATCAGGGGCGGTACACCGGGGAGCTGTTTTTT. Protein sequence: CASSGYQGRYTGELFF.